This TCR beta chain stems from a study of CXCR3-negative and CXCR3-positive naive CD8 T cells. Points from the study as a whole: TRB CDR3 properties indicated TCR strength, while surface CD5 was similar across naive subsets.

Concerning this clonotype itself: Its antigen is still unknown.

The authors prepared UMI-labeled TRB cDNA libraries by 5' RACE. TCRdb reprocessed the 5' RACE reads and keeps a single row for each CDR3 protein, giving no DNA. The listing contains thousands of distinct CDR3 sequences. The germline V gene has CDR1 SGHAT and CDR2 FQNNGV. This CDR3 contains 15 residues. The sequence came from a human donor in good health. Some clones in this sample may be carry-over from other donors' samples. The genes are TRBV11-2 and TRBJ2-6. The sequenced material came from naive CXCR3- CD8+ T cells from blood. Indicated subset: CD45RO-CCR7+CD27+CD95- naive CD8+ T cells lacking CXCR3 (TNR3-). The CDR3 here is CASSQWTSGANVLTF.